This TCR beta chain is drawn from a study of cytomegalovirus exposure and HLA in healthy donors. The V and J ends lost 0 bases and 5 bases respectively, with 8 bases between them. The CDR3 extends over 14 amino acids. Germline V gene data show CDR1 as SGHNT and CDR2 as YYREEE (reference sequence). 13 Jbeta primers and 60 Vbeta primers were used for the PCR. Measured with immunoSEQ multiplex PCR; TCRdb has only the in-frame clones, and not every one. The sample has approximately 79,000 clones, around 77% seen once. Study-level findings and limits: As a later analysis showed, a missense DCLRE1C variant was linked to trimming of TCR beta V- and J-genes.

This clone was observed at least ten times. Its antigen is currently unknown. The specimen was PBMCs. The sequence was collected from a woman aged 40 to 50 in good health and CMV-seropositive. This chain joins TRBV5-4 and TRBJ2-2, with D perhaps matching TRBD2 (5 bases). CDR3 amino acids: CASSLASRTGELFF. DNA of the CDR3: TGTGCCAGCAGCTTGGCTAGCCGAACCGGGGAGCTGTTTTTT.